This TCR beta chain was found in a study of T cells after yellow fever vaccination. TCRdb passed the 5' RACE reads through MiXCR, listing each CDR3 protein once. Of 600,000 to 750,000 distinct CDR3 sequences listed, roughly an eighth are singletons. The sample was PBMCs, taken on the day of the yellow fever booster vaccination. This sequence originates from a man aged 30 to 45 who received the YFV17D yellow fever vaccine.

The CDR3 coding sequence is TGCGCCAGCAGCATGAGTAAAACCTACGAGCAGTACTTC. The encoded protein is CASSMSKTYEQYF. The gene calls are TRBV5-1 and TRBJ2-7; D unresolved. Trimming left V 4 bases short and J 2 bases short, with 10 bases between. Germline V gene lookup returns CDR1 SGHRS and CDR2 YFSETQ. CDR3 length: 13 amino acids.